This section outlines one T cell receptor beta chain sequence together with its context. The data belong to a study of blood T cells in healthy people across ages. Combining a sample-barcoded 5' primer with a J-beta primer mix, a second PCR ran for about 7 to 12 cycles. Paired-end reads containing CDR3 totaled no fewer than 3 million for each sample. TCRdb re-called the 5' RACE reads through MiXCR, storing one row per CDR3 protein. The sample has about 800,000 distinct CDR3 sequences, 58% seen once; the top ten hold around 22%. Sequencing was done on a sample of blood. The clonotype was recovered from a man between 25 and 39 years old in good health.

This CDR3 reads CASSQDSRDWYNEQFF. In nucleotides, the CDR3 is TGTGCCAGCAGCCAAGATAGTAGAGACTGGTACAATGAGCAGTTCTTC. The chain carries TRBV3-1 and TRBJ2-1, with no clear D. V lost 0 bases to trimming and J lost 4 bases, with 13 bases between them. Germline V gives CDR1 LGHDT, CDR2 YNNKEL (reference sequence). CDR3 size: 16 residues.